This T cell receptor beta chain was sequenced in a study of blood T cell repertoires in COVID-19. The J segment lost 1 base and the V segment lost 1 base, leaving 4 bases of the junction unmatched. The CDR3 extends over 16 amino acids. CDR1 and CDR2 (germline): LNHNV, YYDKDF (reference sequence). The method was immunoSEQ multiplex PCR; TCRdb's version includes in-frame clones alone and lacks a portion of them. The sample yields some 490,000 clones, 70% to 90% seen once. The rearrangement links TRBV15 to TRBJ2-7, with TRBD2 matching over 10 bases. Sequenced sample: peripheral blood. The receptor comes from a human donor in a cohort sampled during active COVID-19. As DNA, the CDR3 is TGTGCCACCAGCAGAGCTTGGACTAGCGGATCCTACGAGCAGTACTTC. Amino acid sequence: CATSRAWTSGSYEQYF.